A selection of T cell receptor beta chains follows, all from one sample in a study of blood T cell repertoires in COVID-19. The table came from immunoSEQ multiplex PCR; TCRdb's copy has only in-frame clones and leaves some out. The sample carries fewer than 250,000 clones, over 90% recorded once. Sequenced sample: peripheral blood. These TCRs come from a man aged 30-40 years with COVID-19, enrolled during active disease. The CDR3 runs from the conserved cysteine through the conserved F or W. D genes are given only for firm matches. Clone size, where shown, is once, few, many, or a class for clones that have expanded.

d_call,v_call,j_call,clone_size,cdr3_aa,cdr3_nt
TRBD2,TRBV5-1,TRBJ2-3,NA,CASSSAGLAGTDTQYF,TGCGCCAGCAGCTCCGCGGGGCTAGCGGGCACAGATACGCAGTATTTT
NA,TRBV9,TRBJ2-6,few,CASSLGPGANVLTF,TGTGCCAGCAGCCTGGGGCCTGGGGCCAACGTCCTGACTTTC
TRBD2,TRBV6-5,TRBJ2-3,NA,CASSYSTGGAEDTQYF,TGTGCCAGCAGTTACTCGACGGGGGGGGCCGAAGATACGCAGTATTTT
TRBD1,TRBV4-1,TRBJ1-1,NA,CASSLRDRASRTEAFF,TGCGCCAGCAGCCTTCGGGACAGGGCCTCGAGGACTGAAGCTTTCTTT
NA,TRBV19,TRBJ1-3,NA,CASKASHSSGNTIYF,TGTGCCAGCAAAGCGTCCCACTCCTCTGGAAACACCATATATTTT
NA,TRBV29-1,TRBJ1-1,NA,CSVVALLLDEAFF,TGCAGCGTTGTGGCCTTACTCCTAGATGAAGCTTTCTTT
TRBD1,TRBV27,TRBJ2-5,NA,CASSLGPGQGFQETQYF,TGTGCCAGCAGTTTGGGGCCGGGACAGGGCTTCCAAGAGACCCAGTACTTC
TRBD1,TRBV19,TRBJ1-2,NA,CASTDDRGGYGYTF,TGTGCCAGTACCGATGACAGGGGTGGCTATGGCTACACCTTC
NA,TRBV5-4,TRBJ1-1,once,CASSLLETEAFF,TGTGCCAGCAGCTTGCTGGAGACTGAAGCTTTCTTT
NA,TRBV10-3,TRBJ1-1,NA,CAIGRGFSTEAFF,TGTGCCATCGGTAGAGGGTTCAGTACTGAAGCTTTCTTT
TRBD1,TRBV10-3,TRBJ1-5,NA,CAISEDRGLFTQPQHF,TGTGCCATCAGTGAGGACAGGGGGCTTTTTACTCAGCCCCAGCATTTT
TRBD1,TRBV6-5,TRBJ2-7,NA,CASSPGRGLYEQYF,TGTGCCAGCAGTCCCGGCAGGGGGCTCTACGAGCAGTACTTC
TRBD2,TRBV11-3,TRBJ2-1,once,CASSLDRGGYNEQFF,TGTGCCAGCAGCTTAGATCGGGGGGGCTACAATGAGCAGTTCTTC
TRBD1,TRBV15,TRBJ1-5,NA,CATSRLGQGIQPQHF,TGTGCCACCAGCAGACTCGGACAGGGGATTCAGCCCCAGCATTTT